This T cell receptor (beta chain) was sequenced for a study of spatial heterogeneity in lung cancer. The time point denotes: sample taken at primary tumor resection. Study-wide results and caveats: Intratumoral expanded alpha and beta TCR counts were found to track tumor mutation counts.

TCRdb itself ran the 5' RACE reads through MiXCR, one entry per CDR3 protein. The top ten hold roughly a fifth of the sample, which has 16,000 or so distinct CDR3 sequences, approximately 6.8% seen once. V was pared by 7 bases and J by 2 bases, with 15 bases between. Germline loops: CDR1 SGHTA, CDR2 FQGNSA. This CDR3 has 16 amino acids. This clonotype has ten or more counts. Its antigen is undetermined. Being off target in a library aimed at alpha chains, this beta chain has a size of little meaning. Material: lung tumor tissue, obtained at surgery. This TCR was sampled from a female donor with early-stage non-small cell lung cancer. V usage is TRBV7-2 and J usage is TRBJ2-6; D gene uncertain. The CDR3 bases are TGTGCCAGCAACCCGGACGTTCCCCCTGGGGCCAACGTCCTGACTTTC. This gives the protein CASNPDVPPGANVLTF.